The 2 T cell receptor beta chains below all came from one sample that was sequenced in a study of T cell responses to AZD1222 COVID-19 vaccine. Clones were read by immunoSEQ multiplex PCR, and TCRdb kept only the in-frame ones, dropping some. Altogether about 42,000 clones are present, about 91% being singletons, with the ten largest covering just under 25%. This sample comprised peripheral blood, obtained 28 days after the second AZD1222 dose. The source is an adult who received the AZD1222 COVID-19 vaccine.

The gene calls are TRBV3-1 (or the pseudogene TRBV3-2) and TRBJ1-3, with 10 bases that match TRBD1. Germline-derived CDR1 and CDR2 are LGHDT and YNNKEL (reference sequence). This CDR3 is built from 16 residues. V was clipped by 4 bases and J by 0 bases; unmatched bases: 3. For the CDR3, the DNA is TGTGCCAGCAGCCTTAGGACAGGGGGCTCTGGAAACACCATATATTTT. Protein product: CASSLRTGGSGNTIYF.

In its sample, this clone was seen a few times. The chain recombines TRBV10-2 with TRBJ2-7; D is unclear. Trimming stripped 2 bases from V and 2 bases from J, with 13 bases between. The CDR3 is 15 amino acids. CDR1 is WSHSY and CDR2 is SAAADI in the germline V gene. The CDR3 DNA sequence: TGCGCCAGCAGTGAGGACCGTTACCCCACCTACGAGCAGTACTTC. This sequence encodes CASSEDRYPTYEQYF.